This T cell receptor beta chain appears in the sequencing data of a study of blood T cell repertoires in COVID-19. About the study: The origin of the acute and convalescent COVID-19 samples was the United States, Italy and Spain. PBMCs, B-cell-depleted T cells, or T cells provided the cDNA or gDNA that made up the material.

The V gene's germline CDR1 is SGDLS and CDR2 YYNGEE. The J segment lost 4 bases and the V segment lost 0 bases, leaving 2 bases of the junction unmatched. CDR3 length equals 15 residues. Original handling: Amplification of reference gene primers was used by the study to estimate nucleated cell counts. Clones were sequenced by immunoSEQ multiplex PCR, and TCRdb holds only the in-frame ones, with some missing. D and trimming were read from the DNA, whereas the V and J calls and clone size are those reported in that table. The sample lists roughly 35,000 clones, 70% to 90% occurring once. Material: peripheral blood. This receptor was taken from a man in his 70s with acute or convalescent COVID-19. J is TRBJ2-7 and V is TRBV9; TRBD2 matches at 12 bases. CDR3 residues: CASSVASGRVYEQYF. CDR3 sequence (DNA): TGTGCCAGCAGCGTAGCTAGCGGGAGGGTTTACGAGCAGTACTTC.